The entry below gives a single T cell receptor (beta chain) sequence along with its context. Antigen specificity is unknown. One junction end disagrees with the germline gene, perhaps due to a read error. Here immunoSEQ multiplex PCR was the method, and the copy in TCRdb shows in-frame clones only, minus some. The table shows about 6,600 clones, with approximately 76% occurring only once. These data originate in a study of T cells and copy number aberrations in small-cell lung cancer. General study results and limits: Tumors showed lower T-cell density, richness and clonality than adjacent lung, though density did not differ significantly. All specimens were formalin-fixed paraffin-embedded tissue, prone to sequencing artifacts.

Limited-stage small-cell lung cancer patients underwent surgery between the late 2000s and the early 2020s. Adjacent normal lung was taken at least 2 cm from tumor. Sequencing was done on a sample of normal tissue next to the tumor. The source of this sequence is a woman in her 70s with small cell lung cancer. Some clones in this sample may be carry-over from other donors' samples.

The CDR3 nucleotides read TGCAGTGCAGTCACAGGGGGAGCCGGAGACTTC. Residues: CSAVTGGAGDF. This chain uses TRBV20-1 with TRBJ2-5; TRBD1 aligns across 8 bases. Germline V gene lookup returns CDR1 DFQATT and CDR2 SNEGSKA (reference sequence). The CDR3 has 11 residues.